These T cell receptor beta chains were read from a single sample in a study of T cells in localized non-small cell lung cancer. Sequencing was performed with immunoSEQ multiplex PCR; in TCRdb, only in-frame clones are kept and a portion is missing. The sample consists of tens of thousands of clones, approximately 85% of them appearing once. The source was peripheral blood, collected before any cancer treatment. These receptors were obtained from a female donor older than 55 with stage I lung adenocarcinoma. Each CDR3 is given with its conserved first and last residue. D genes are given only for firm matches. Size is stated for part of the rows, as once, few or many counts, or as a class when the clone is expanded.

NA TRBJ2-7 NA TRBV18 TGTGCCAGCTCACCACCGGGGTTTACAACCTACGAGCAGTACTTC CASSPPGFTTYEQYF
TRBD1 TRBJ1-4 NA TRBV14 TGTGCCAGCAGCCAAGATTTAGGAGGGGGCCGTGAAAAACTGTTTTTT CASSQDLGGGREKLFF
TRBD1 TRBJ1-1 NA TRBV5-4 TGTGCCAGCAGCCTAGACAGGGTCGTTGAAGCTTTCTTT CASSLDRVVEAFF
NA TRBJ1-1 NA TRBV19 TGTGCCAGTAGACCCCCGGACAGAATGAACACTGAAGCTTTCTTT CASRPPDRMNTEAFF
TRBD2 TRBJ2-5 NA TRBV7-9 TGTGCCAGCAGCCTAACTAGCGCTACGCGACTCCAAGAGACCCAGTACTTC CASSLTSATRLQETQYF
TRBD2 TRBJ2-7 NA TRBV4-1 TGCGCCAGCAGCCAAGAAGCGGGAGGGTTTTACGAGCAGTACTTC CASSQEAGGFYEQYF
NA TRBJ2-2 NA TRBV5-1 TGCGCCAGCAGAGCGGACTACGACACCGGGGAGCTGTTTTTT CASRADYDTGELFF
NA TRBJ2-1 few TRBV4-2 TGTGCCAGCAGCCAAGAGCGGGCGGGGAAAGGGGGTGAGCAGTTCTTC CASSQERAGKGGEQFF
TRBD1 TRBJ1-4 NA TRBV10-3 TGTGCCATCAGTGAGTCTGGGACAGGGGGTCTTCCGGTTTTT CAISESGTGGLPVF
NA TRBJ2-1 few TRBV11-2 TGTGCCAGCAGCTTAGAGCCGACCCCCCGGGGTGAGCAGTTCTTC CASSLEPTPRGEQFF
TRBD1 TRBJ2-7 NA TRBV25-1 TGTGCCAGCAGCCGGGACAGGGTGACCTACGAGCAGTACTTC CASSRDRVTYEQYF
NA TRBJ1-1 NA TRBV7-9 TGTGCCAGCCGAGAACCCCTGGCGGGAAACACTGAAGCTTTCTTT CASREPLAGNTEAFF
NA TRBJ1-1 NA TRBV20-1 TGCAGTGCTACCGCGAACACTGAAGCTTTCTTT CSATANTEAFF
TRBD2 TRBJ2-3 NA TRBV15 TGTGCCACCAGCAGAGATGACGGAGCGGGATCAGATACGCAGTATTTT CATSRDDGAGSDTQYF
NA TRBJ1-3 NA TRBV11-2 TGTGCCAGCAGCTTAGTGGTCCGGAACACCATATATTTT CASSLVVRNTIYF
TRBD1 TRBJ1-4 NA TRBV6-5 TGTGCCACCCGCGGGACAGGGGGCCAAAAACTGTTTTTT CATRGTGGQKLFF
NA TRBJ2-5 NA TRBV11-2 TGTGCCAGCAGCTTAAACAGGGGGGGCCAAGAGACCCAGTACTTC CASSLNRGGQETQYF
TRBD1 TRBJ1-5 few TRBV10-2 TGCGCCAGCAGCGGACAGGGGATGGGCAGCAATCAGCCCCAGCATTTT CASSGQGMGSNQPQHF
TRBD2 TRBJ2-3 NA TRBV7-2 TGTGCCAGCAGCATTAGCGGGATGGGGGCAGATACGCAGTATTTT CASSISGMGADTQYF
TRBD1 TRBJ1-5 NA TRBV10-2 TGCGCCAGCAGTGATCAGGGGGCCAATCAGCCCCAGCATTTT CASSDQGANQPQHF
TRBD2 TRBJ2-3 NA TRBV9 TGTGCCAGCAGCGTAGGATGGGGTAGCGGGGACAGCACAGATACGCAGTATTTT CASSVGWGSGDSTDTQYF
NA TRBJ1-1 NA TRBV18 TGTGCCAGCTCAGGAGAAAACACTGAAGCTTTCTTT CASSGENTEAFF
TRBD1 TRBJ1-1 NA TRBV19 TGTGCCAGTAGTGGGTGGGACAGGGTCACTGAAGCTTTCTTT CASSGWDRVTEAFF
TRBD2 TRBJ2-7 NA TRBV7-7 TGTGCTAGCAGCCCAAGCGGGAGTGTGGAGCAGTACTTC CASSPSGSVEQYF
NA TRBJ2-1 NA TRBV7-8 TGTGCCAGCAGCTTAAGGATGGCAGGGGGGTGGGAGCAGTTCTTC CASSLRMAGGWEQFF
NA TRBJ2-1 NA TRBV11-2 TGTGCCAGCAGCCATTCAGTCGGGGCCTACAATGAGCAGTTCTTC CASSHSVGAYNEQFF
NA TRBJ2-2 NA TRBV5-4 TGTGCCAGCAGCTTGTTGAGGGCCGGGGAGCTGTTTTTT CASSLLRAGELFF
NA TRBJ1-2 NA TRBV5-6 TGTGCCAGCAGCGGGTCTCAGGGGCTTAACTATGGCTACACCTTC CASSGSQGLNYGYTF
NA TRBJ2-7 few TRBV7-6 TGTGCCAGCAGTCCCGACCTGCAGGGTAACTACGAGCAGTACTTC CASSPDLQGNYEQYF
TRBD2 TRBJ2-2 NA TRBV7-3 TGTGCCAGCACGGCGGGAGTGAGCACCGGGGAGCTGTTTTTT CASTAGVSTGELFF
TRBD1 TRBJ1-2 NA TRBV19 TGTGCCAGTAGTATATTTCCCCCGGGAAGACAGGGGGAATATGGCTACACCTTC CASSIFPPGRQGEYGYTF